This is a list of T cell receptor beta chains from one sample in a study of post-analysis software for immune sequencing data. TCRdb redid the calling of the PCR reads with MiXCR, one entry per CDR3 protein. The sample consists of hundreds of thousands of distinct CDR3 sequences, roughly 36% of them appearing once. Sequenced material: blood. These receptors were collected from a girl between 5 and 17 years old with multiple sclerosis. CDR3s include the opening cysteine and the closing phenylalanine or tryptophan. D genes are given only for firm matches. Expanded clones get a size class; other rows say once, few or many, or leave the size out.

-,TRBJ2-2,TRBV29-1,-,TGCAGCGTTGAAGGGTTTGACACCGGGGAGCTGTTTTTT,CSVEGFDTGELFF
-,TRBJ2-1,TRBV6-5,few,TGTGCCAGCAGTTATAAGGGGTATGAGCAGTTCTTC,CASSYKGYEQFF
-,TRBJ1-2,TRBV5-1,few,TGCGCCAGCAGCACCCGGCTGGGTTTCTATGGCTACACCTTC,CASSTRLGFYGYTF
-,TRBJ1-4,TRBV4-2,-,TGTGCCAGCAGCCAAGATGGATGGGGGGCTAATGAAAAACTGTTTTTT,CASSQDGWGANEKLFF
-,TRBJ1-2,TRBV12-3/TRBV12-4,-,TGTGCCAGCAGTTTTCTTGGGGGCGGCTATGGCTACACCTTC,CASSFLGGGYGYTF
TRBD2,TRBJ2-3,TRBV10-3,-,TGTGCCATCAGGGGAGGGACGACTAGCGGGGGAAGCACAGATACGCAGTATTTT,CAIRGGTTSGGSTDTQYF
TRBD2,TRBJ2-5,TRBV20-1,-,TGCAGTGCTAGAGTAGCGGGGGCGCTCCAAGAGACCCAGTACTTC,CSARVAGALQETQYF
TRBD2,TRBJ2-3,TRBV6-2/TRBV6-3,few,TGTGCCAGCAGTTCGGGACTAGCGGGGGGGCGAGATACGCAGTATTTT,CASSSGLAGGRDTQYF
-,TRBJ1-1,TRBV21-1,-,TGTGCCAGCAGCGGTCAGAACAGGGGAAGAGTGAACACTGAAGCTTTCTTT,CASSGQNRGRVNTEAFF
TRBD1,TRBJ1-2,TRBV6-5,-,TGTGCCAGCAGGACAGGGTCCTATGGCCACACCTTC,CASRTGSYGHTF
-,TRBJ2-1,TRBV7-2,-,TGTGCCAGCAGCCATGGACCGTACAATGAGCAGTTCTTC,CASSHGPYNEQFF
-,TRBJ1-5,TRBV12-3/TRBV12-4,-,TGTGCCAGCAGTTTAGGAAATAGCAATCAGCCCCAGCATTTT,CASSLGNSNQPQHF
TRBD1,TRBJ1-6,TRBV4-1,-,TGCGCCAGCAGCCATAGGCCTCGGGACAGGGGGCGAAATTCACCCCTCCACTTT,CASSHRPRDRGRNSPLHF
TRBD2,TRBJ2-7,TRBV20-1,-,TGCAGTGCTCATACTAGCGGATCCTACGAGCAGTACTTC,CSAHTSGSYEQYF
TRBD1,TRBJ1-1,TRBV7-2,-,TGTGCCAGCAGCCAACAGGGGGCGGTCGCTGAAGCTTTCTTT,CASSQQGAVAEAFF
-,TRBJ2-3,TRBV24-1,-,TGTGCCACCAGTGACGGGAATACGCAGTATTTT,CATSDGNTQYF
-,TRBJ2-7,TRBV18,few,TGTGCCAGCTCCCCACTCGACACTTCCTACGAGCAGTACTTC,CASSPLDTSYEQYF
-,TRBJ1-4,TRBV11-2,few,TGTGCCAGCAGCTTAGAGGGTTGGAGAGGAGAAAAACTGTTTTTT,CASSLEGWRGEKLFF
TRBD1,TRBJ2-3,TRBV5-1,-,TGCGCCAGCAGCAACCGGGACAGGGTCACAGATACGCAGTATTTT,CASSNRDRVTDTQYF
TRBD2,TRBJ2-3,TRBV12-3/TRBV12-4,few,TGTGCCAGCAGTCGCGGGAGCGGCGCAGATACGCAGTATTTT,CASSRGSGADTQYF
TRBD2,TRBJ2-3,TRBV7-6,-,TGTGCCAGCAGCGCCGTTGGGAGCGGGGGGGCCGGGAGGTCAGATACGCAGTATTTT,CASSAVGSGGAGRSDTQYF
-,TRBJ1-2,TRBV25-1,few,TGTGCCAGCACCAACGGAGGACTCCGTGGCTACACCTTC,CASTNGGLRGYTF
-,TRBJ2-2,TRBV7-2,-,TGTGCCAGCACCCGAGTAGGGATTCAGGCCGGGGAGCTGTTTTTT,CASTRVGIQAGELFF
-,TRBJ2-7,TRBV29-1,many,TGCAGCGTTGGTGGGCTTCGCTACGAGCAGTACTTC,CSVGGLRYEQYF
-,TRBJ2-5,TRBV6-1,-,TGTGCCAGCAGTGAAGCGCCACAGGGGACTGCCGGGACCCAGTACTTC,CASSEAPQGTAGTQYF
-,TRBJ1-2,TRBV15,few,TGTGCCACCAGCAGAGATCAACCGAGACCTAACTATGGCTACACCTTC,CATSRDQPRPNYGYTF
-,TRBJ2-7,TRBV11-2,-,TGTGCCGGCAGCCGAGACCCATCCTACGAGCAGTACTTC,CAGSRDPSYEQYF